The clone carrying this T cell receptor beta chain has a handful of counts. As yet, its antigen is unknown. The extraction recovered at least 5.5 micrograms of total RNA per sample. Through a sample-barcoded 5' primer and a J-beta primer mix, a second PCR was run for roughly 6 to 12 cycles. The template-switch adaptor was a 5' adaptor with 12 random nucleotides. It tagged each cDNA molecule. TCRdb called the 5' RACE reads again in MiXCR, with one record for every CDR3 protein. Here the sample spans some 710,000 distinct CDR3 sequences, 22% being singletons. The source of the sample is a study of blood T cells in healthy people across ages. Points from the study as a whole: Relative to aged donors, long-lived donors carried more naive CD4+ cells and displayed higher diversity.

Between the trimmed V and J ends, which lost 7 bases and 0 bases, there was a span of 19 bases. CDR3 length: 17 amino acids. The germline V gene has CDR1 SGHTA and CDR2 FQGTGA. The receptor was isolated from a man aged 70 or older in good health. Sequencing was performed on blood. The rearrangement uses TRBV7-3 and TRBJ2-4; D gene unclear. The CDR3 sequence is CASTSKGTGVAKNIQYF. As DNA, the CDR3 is TGTGCCAGCACCTCGAAGGGAACGGGTGTAGCCAAAAACATTCAGTACTTC.